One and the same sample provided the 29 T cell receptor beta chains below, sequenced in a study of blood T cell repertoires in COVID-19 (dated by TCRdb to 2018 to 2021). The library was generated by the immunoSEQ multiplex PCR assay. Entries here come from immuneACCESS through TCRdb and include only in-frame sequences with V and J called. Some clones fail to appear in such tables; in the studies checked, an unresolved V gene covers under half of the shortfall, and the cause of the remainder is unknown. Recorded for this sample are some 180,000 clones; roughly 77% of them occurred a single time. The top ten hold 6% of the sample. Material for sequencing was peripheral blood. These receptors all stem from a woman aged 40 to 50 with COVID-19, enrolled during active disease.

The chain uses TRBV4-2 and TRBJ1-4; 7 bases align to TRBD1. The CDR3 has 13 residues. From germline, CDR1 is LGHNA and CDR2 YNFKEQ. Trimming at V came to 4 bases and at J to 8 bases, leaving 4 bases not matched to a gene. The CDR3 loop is CASSRTGAEKLFF. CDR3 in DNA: TGTGCCAGCAGCCGGACAGGAGCCGAAAAACTGTTTTTT.

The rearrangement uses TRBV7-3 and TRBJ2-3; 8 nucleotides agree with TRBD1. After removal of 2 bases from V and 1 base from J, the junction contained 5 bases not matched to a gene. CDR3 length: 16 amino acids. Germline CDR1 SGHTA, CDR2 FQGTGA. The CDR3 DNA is TGTGCCAGCAGCTTACTCCCGGGACAGGGCACAGATACGCAGTATTTT. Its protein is CASSLLPGQGTDTQYF.

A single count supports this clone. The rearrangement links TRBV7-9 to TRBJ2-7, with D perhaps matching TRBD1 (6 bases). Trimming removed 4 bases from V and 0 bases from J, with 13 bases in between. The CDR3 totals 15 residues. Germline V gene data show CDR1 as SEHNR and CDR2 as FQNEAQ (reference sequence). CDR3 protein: CASSSPDRSSYEQYF. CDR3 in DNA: TGTGCCAGCAGCTCCCCCGACAGGAGCTCCTACGAGCAGTACTTC.

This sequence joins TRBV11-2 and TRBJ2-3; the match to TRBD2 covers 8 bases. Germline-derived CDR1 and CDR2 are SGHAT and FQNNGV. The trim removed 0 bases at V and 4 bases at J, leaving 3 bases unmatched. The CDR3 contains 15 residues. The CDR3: CASSLEVGRADTQYF. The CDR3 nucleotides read TGTGCCAGCAGCTTAGAGGTCGGGAGGGCAGATACGCAGTATTTT.

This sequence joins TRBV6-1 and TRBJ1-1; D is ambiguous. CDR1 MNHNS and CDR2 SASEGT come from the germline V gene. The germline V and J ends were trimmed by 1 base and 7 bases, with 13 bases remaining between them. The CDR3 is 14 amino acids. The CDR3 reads CASSEGLAGGEAFF. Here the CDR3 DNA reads TGTGCCAGCAGTGAAGGGCTAGCAGGTGGTGAAGCTTTCTTT.

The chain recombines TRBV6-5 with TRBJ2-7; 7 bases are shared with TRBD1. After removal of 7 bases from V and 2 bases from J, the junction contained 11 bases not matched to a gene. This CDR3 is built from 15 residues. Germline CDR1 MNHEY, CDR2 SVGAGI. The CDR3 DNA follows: TGTGCCAGCAAGAGATCCGGGACAGTCACCTACGAGCAGTACTTC. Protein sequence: CASKRSGTVTYEQYF.

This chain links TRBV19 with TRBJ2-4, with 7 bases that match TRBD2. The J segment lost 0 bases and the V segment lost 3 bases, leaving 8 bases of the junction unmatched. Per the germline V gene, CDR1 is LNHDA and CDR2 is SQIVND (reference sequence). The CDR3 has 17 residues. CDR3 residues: CASSIKSGGLAKNIQYF. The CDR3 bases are TGTGCCAGTAGTATCAAGTCGGGAGGCTTAGCCAAAAACATTCAGTACTTC. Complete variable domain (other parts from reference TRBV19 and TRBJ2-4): DGGITQSPKYLFRKEGQNVTLSCEQNLNHDAMYWYRQDPGQGLRLIYYSQIVNDFQKGDIAEGYSVSREKKESFPLTVTSAQKNPTAFYLCASSIKSGGLAKNIQYFGAGTRLSVL.

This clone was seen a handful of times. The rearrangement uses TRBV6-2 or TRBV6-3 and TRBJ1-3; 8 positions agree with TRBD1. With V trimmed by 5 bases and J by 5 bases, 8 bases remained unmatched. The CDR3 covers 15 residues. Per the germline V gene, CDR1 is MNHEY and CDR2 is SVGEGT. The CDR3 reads CASSLTGAGRNTIYF. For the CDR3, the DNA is TGTGCCAGCAGTCTGACAGGGGCAGGAAGAAACACCATATATTTT.

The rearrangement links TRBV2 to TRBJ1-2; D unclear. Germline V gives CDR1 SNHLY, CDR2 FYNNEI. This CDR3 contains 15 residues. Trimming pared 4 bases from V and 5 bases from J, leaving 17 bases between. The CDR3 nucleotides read TGTGCCAGCAGTGCCGAGGTAGGCCTCCGATATGGCTACACCTTC. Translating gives CASSAEVGLRYGYTF.

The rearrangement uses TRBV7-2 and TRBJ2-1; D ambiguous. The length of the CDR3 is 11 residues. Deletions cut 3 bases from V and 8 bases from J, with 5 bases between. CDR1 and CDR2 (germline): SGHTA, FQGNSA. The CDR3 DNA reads TGTGCCAGCAGCTTCGTTTATGAGCAGTTCTTC. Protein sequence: CASSFVYEQFF.

In nucleotides, the CDR3 is TGTGCCACCTCACTTACAGGGAATCAAAACATTCAGTACTTC. Protein product: CATSLTGNQNIQYF. The rearrangement joins TRBV10-3 to TRBJ2-4, with D perhaps TRBD1 (6 bases). Trimming shortened V by 10 bases and J by 5 bases, and 18 bases separated the two germline ends. The CDR3 spans 14 residues. Germline V gene sequence: CDR1 ENHRY, CDR2 SYGVKD.

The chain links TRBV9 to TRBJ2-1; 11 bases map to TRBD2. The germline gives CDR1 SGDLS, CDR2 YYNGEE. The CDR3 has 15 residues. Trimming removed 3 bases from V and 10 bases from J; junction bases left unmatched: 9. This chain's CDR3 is CASSAYSGGAGEQFF. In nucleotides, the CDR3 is TGTGCCAGCAGCGCCTATAGCGGGGGGGCAGGGGAGCAGTTCTTC.

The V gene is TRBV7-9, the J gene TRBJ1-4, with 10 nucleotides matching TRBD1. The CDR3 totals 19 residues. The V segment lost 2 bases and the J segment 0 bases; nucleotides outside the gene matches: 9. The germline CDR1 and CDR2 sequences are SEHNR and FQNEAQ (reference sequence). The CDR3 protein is CASSLSLRQGASTNEKLFF. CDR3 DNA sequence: TGTGCCAGCAGCTTAAGCTTGAGACAGGGGGCTTCAACTAATGAAAAACTGTTTTTT.

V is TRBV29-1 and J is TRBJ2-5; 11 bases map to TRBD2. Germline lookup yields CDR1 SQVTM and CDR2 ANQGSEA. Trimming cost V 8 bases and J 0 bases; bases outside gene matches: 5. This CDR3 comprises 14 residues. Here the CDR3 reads CSFWTSGYQETQYF. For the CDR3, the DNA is TGCAGCTTCTGGACTAGCGGGTACCAAGAGACCCAGTACTTC.

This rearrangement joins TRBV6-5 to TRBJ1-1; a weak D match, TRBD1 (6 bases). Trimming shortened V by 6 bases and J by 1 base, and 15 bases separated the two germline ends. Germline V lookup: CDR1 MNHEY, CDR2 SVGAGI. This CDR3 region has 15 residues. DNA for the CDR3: TGTGCCAGCAGCTCGCGGGGGGGCGGGAACACTGAAGCTTTCTTT. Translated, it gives CASSSRGGGNTEAFF.

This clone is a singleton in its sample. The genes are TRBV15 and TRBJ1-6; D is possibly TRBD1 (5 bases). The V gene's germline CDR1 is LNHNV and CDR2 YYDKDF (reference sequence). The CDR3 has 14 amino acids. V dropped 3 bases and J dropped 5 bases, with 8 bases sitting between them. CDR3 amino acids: CATSRDTNNSPLHF. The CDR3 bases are TGTGCCACCAGCAGGGACACTAATAATTCACCCCTCCACTTT.

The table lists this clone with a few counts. The CDR3 is CASSGGLGYSPLHF. CDR3 in DNA: TGTGCCAGCAGCGGGGGACTCGGATACTCACCCCTCCACTTT. The rearrangement uses TRBV7-9 and TRBJ1-6; a weak D match, TRBD1 (5 bases). This CDR3 comprises 14 residues. CDR1 is SEHNR, CDR2 FQNEAQ, per germline (reference sequence). V was clipped by 5 bases and J by 10 bases, with 15 bases between them.

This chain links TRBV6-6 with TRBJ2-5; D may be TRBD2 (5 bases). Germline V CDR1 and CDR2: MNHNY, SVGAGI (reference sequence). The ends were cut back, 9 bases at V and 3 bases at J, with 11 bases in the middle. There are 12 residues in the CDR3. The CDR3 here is CASSAAEETQYF. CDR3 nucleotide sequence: TGTGCCAGTTCAGCGGCCGAAGAGACCCAGTACTTC.

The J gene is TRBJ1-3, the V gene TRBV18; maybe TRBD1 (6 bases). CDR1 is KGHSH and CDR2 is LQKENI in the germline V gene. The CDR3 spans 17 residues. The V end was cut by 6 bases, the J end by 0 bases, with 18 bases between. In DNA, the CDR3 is TGTGCCAGCTCGCCGAGACCCACAGGGAGCTCTGGAAACACCATATATTTT. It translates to CASSPRPTGSSGNTIYF.

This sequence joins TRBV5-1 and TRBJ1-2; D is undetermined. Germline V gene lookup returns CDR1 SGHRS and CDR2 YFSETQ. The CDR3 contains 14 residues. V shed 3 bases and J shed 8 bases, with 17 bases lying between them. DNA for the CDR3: TGCGCCAGCAGCTCTGGGCGGACTGACGGGGGCTACACCTTC. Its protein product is CASSSGRTDGGYTF. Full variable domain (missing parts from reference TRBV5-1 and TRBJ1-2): KAGVTQTPRYLIKTRGQQVTLSCSPISGHRSVSWYQQTPGQGLQFLFEYFSETQRNKGNFPGRFSGRQFSNSRSEMNVSTLELGDSALYLCASSSGRTDGGYTFGSGTRLTVV.

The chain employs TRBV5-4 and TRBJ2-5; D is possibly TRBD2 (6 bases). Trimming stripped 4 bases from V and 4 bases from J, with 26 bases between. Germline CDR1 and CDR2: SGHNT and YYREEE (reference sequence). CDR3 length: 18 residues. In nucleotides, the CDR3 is TGTGCCAGCAGCCCTCAAGGTTTCTGGAGGGAAACCGCAGAGACCCAGTACTTC. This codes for CASSPQGFWRETAETQYF.

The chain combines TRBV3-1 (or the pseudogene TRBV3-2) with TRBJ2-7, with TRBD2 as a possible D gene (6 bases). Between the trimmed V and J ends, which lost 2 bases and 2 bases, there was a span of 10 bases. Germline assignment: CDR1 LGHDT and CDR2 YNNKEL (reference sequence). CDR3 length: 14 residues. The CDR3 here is CASSQLDYAYEQYF. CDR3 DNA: TGTGCCAGCAGCCAACTGGACTACGCCTACGAGCAGTACTTC.

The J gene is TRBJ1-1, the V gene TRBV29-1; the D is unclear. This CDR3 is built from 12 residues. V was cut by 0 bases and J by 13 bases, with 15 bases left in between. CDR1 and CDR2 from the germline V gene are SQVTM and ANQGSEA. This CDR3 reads CSVEDLRREVFF. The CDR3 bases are TGCAGCGTTGAAGACTTACGGAGAGAGGTTTTCTTT.

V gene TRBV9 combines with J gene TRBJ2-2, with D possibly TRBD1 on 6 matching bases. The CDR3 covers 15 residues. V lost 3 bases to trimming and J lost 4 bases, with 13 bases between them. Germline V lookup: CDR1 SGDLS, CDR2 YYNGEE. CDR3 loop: CASSARGQLTGELFF. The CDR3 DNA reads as TGTGCCAGCAGCGCCCGGGGACAACTCACCGGGGAGCTGTTTTTT.

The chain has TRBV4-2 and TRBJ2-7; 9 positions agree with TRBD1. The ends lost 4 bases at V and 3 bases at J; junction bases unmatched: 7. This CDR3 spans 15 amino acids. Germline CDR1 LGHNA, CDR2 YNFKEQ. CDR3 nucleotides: TGTGCCAGCAGCCCGAAGGGGACAGGGAACTACGAGCAGTACTTC. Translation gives CASSPKGTGNYEQYF.

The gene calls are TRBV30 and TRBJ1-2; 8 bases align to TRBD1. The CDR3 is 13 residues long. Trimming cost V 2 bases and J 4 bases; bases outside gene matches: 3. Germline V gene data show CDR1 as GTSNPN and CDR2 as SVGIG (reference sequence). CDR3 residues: CAWSHRGVYGYTF. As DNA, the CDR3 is TGTGCCTGGAGTCACAGGGGGGTCTATGGCTACACCTTC.

The CDR3 coding sequence is TGCGCCAGCAGTGATCCTAGCAGATACGAGCAGTACTTC. Encoded protein: CASSDPSRYEQYF. The chain employs TRBV10-2 and TRBJ2-7; D possibly corresponds to TRBD2 (5 bases). V lost 3 bases and J 4 bases, leaving 10 bases between the germline ends. Germline V gene lookup returns CDR1 WSHSY and CDR2 SAAADI. The CDR3 consists of 13 residues.

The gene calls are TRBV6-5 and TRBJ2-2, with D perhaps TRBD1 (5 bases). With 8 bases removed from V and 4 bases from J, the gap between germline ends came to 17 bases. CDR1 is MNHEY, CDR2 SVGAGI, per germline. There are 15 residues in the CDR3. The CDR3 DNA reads TGTGCCAGCGTCTTAGGATGGACAAGCACCGGGGAGCTGTTTTTT. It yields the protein CASVLGWTSTGELFF.

CDR3 protein: CASSFLDYVGGNTIYF. For the CDR3, the DNA is TGTGCCAGCAGCTTCCTGGACTACGTGGGTGGAAACACCATATATTTT. The V and J genes are TRBV7-2 and TRBJ1-3; D is unresolved. V lost 3 bases and J lost 3, with 15 bases in between. CDR1 SGHTA and CDR2 FQGNSA come from the germline V gene. The CDR3 covers 16 residues. Full variable domain (rest looked up from reference TRBV7-2 and TRBJ1-3): GAGVSQSPSNKVTEKGKDVELRCDPISGHTALYWYRQSLGQGLEFLIYFQGNSAPDKSGLPSDRFSAERTGGSVSTLTIQRTQQEDSAVYLCASSFLDYVGGNTIYFGEGSWLTVV.